Listed below are T cell receptor beta chains from one sample, sequenced in a study of a mutant IDH1 vaccine in newly diagnosed glioma. Assay used: immunoSEQ multiplex PCR; TCRdb lists only in-frame clones, some missing. Of 35,000 to 45,000 clones listed, 85% to 90% were seen once; the top ten hold approximately 1.6%. Antigens for these TCRs are unknown. Material: PBMCs, obtained from a glioma patient whose treatment included an IDH1 peptide vaccine. The source is a man between 40 and 49 years old with glioma. Each CDR3 is given with its conserved first and last residue. Each record gives: V gene, J gene, D gene, clone size, CDR3 DNA, CDR3 protein. A D gene is named only where the DNA matches it firmly. Part of the rows lack a size; the others show once, few, many or a class for expanded clones.

>TRBV6-5|TRBJ1-5|NA|NA
TGTGCCAGCAGCTCCCGTGGGTTCAGCAATCAGCCCCAGCATTTT
CASSSRGFSNQPQHF
>TRBV27|TRBJ2-3|TRBD2|NA
TGTGCCAGCAGGCCAGCGGGGGGGCTAGATACGCAGTATTTT
CASRPAGGLDTQYF
>TRBV11-2|TRBJ2-2|TRBD2|NA
TGTGCCAGCAGCCGGGGACTAGCGGGAGTTCCCGGGGAGCTGTTTTTT
CASSRGLAGVPGELFF
>TRBV5-5|TRBJ2-7|NA|NA
TGTGCCAGCAGCCCACAAGGGGGAGCCTTCTACGAGCAGTACTTC
CASSPQGGAFYEQYF
>TRBV10-3|TRBJ2-3|NA|NA
TGTGCCATCAGTGATGAGGGCGCTGCGGGGCACACAGATACGCAGTATTTT
CAISDEGAAGHTDTQYF
>TRBV6-1|TRBJ2-3|TRBD2|NA
TGTGCCAGCAGTGAACTAGCGGGAGGGCCAGATACGCAGTATTTT
CASSELAGGPDTQYF
>TRBV28|TRBJ1-6|TRBD1|NA
TGTGCCTTACCGCAGAGGGGGCAAAATAATTCACCCCTCCACTTT
CALPQRGQNNSPLHF
>TRBV25-1|TRBJ1-2|NA|NA
TGTGCCAGCAGTGTATCAACCTATGGCTACACCTTC
CASSVSTYGYTF
>TRBV7-2|TRBJ1-5|NA|NA
TGTGCCAGCACCTACGAGGCGCGGCAGCCCCAGCATTTT
CASTYEARQPQHF
>TRBV19|TRBJ2-2|TRBD1|NA
TGTGCCAGTAGATACTTTAGGACAGGGAACACCGGGGAGCTGTTTTTT
CASRYFRTGNTGELFF
>TRBV5-1|TRBJ1-1|NA|NA
TGCGCCAGCAGCCCCCTTTTACAGCAGAACACTGAAGCTTTCTTT
CASSPLLQQNTEAFF
>TRBV19|TRBJ1-5|NA|NA
TGTGCCAGTAGTATCTCAGGGCCCAGCAATCAGCCCCAGCATTTT
CASSISGPSNQPQHF
>TRBV4-3|TRBJ1-4|NA|NA
TGCGCCAGCAGCCAAGATATGGTAGGGCAGGGCCGCGAAAAACTGTTTTTT
CASSQDMVGQGREKLFF
>TRBV6-4|TRBJ1-1|NA|NA
TGTGCCAGCAGTGAGTCAGGGAACACTGAAGCTTTCTTT
CASSESGNTEAFF
>TRBV9|TRBJ1-6|NA|NA
TGTGCCAGCAGCGTTTCAGGGTCGAATTCACCCCTCCACTTT
CASSVSGSNSPLHF
>TRBV29-1|TRBJ1-2|NA|once
TGCAGCGTTGGGGGCGATACTAACTATGGCTACACCTTC
CSVGGDTNYGYTF
>TRBV15|TRBJ2-1|NA|once
TGTGCCACCAGCAGAGGGGTGGGGGTTAATGAGCAGTTCTTC
CATSRGVGVNEQFF
>TRBV7-3|TRBJ2-1|TRBD2|NA
TGTGCCAGCAGCCAAACTAGCGGGTCCTACAATGAGCAGTTCTTC
CASSQTSGSYNEQFF
>TRBV19|TRBJ1-1|NA|NA
TGTGCCAGTAGTATAGATGGGAGACAGAGGAACACTGAAGCTTTCTTT
CASSIDGRQRNTEAFF
>TRBV6-1|TRBJ2-5|TRBD2|once
TGTGCCAGCAGTGAAGAGGCGGGAGCGGAGACCCAGTACTTC
CASSEEAGAETQYF
>TRBV4-2|TRBJ2-3|TRBD2|NA
TGTGCCAGCAGCCAAGGAGAAGGGGCACTAGCGGGGGTGGCAGATACGCAGTATTTT
CASSQGEGALAGVADTQYF
>TRBV4-3|TRBJ2-7|TRBD2|NA
TGCGCCAGCAGCCAAGATCTGGCTAGCGGGGCCTACGAGCAGTACTTC
CASSQDLASGAYEQYF
>TRBV6-1|TRBJ1-1|NA|NA
TGTGCCAGCGGTGAGGGGTGGTACACTGAAGCTTTCTTT
CASGEGWYTEAFF
>TRBV6-5|TRBJ2-7|TRBD2|few
TGTGCCAGCAGTAGGACTAGCGGGGCCTACGAGCAGTACTTC
CASSRTSGAYEQYF
>TRBV29-1|TRBJ2-7|NA|NA
TGCAGCGTCCATGATGGACAGGGAGGGCACGAGCAGTACTTC
CSVHDGQGGHEQYF
>TRBV27|TRBJ1-5|NA|NA
TGTGCCAGCAGTTTATCCGGCAATCAGCCCCAGCATTTT
CASSLSGNQPQHF
>TRBV7-9|TRBJ2-3|NA|NA
TGTGCCAGCAGCAACCGAGGGGGGAGCGTGGGGTTGACAGATACGCAGTATTTT
CASSNRGGSVGLTDTQYF
>TRBV5-1|TRBJ2-2|NA|NA
TGCGCCAGCAGCTTGAATCTGGGGGCGAACACCGGGGAGCTGTTTTTT
CASSLNLGANTGELFF
>TRBV5-6|TRBJ1-1|NA|NA
TGTGCCAGCAGCTTGGTGGGTGGTCGGGCTTTCTTT
CASSLVGGRAFF
>TRBV19|TRBJ1-2|NA|NA
TGTGCCAGTAGTATAGACTGGGCGTCCTATGGCTACACCTTC
CASSIDWASYGYTF
>TRBV28|TRBJ1-1|NA|NA
TGTGCCAGCAGTTTACAAGGGGATGAAGCTTTCTTT
CASSLQGDEAFF
>TRBV4-1|TRBJ2-1|TRBD1|NA
TGCGCCAGCAGCCCCGACAGGGGCTCCTACAATGAGCAGTTCTTC
CASSPDRGSYNEQFF
>TRBV29-1|TRBJ2-1|NA|NA
TGCAGCGCGACTAGCTCCTACAATGAGCAGTTCTTC
CSATSSYNEQFF
>TRBV5-6|TRBJ1-5|NA|NA
TGTGCCAGCAGCTCCGGAGGGGAGCGCCAGCCCCAGCATTTT
CASSSGGERQPQHF
>TRBV18|TRBJ2-1|TRBD1|NA
TGTGCCAGCTCACCGGGGCAGGGGGCTGGGTATGAGCAGTTCTTC
CASSPGQGAGYEQFF
>TRBV9|TRBJ1-1|NA|NA
TGTGCCAGCAGCGTAGATGGGGGGGCTGAAGCTTTCTTT
CASSVDGGAEAFF
>TRBV6-5|TRBJ1-2|NA|NA
TGTGCCAGCCGCCGGGACATTAACTATGGCTACACCTTC
CASRRDINYGYTF
>TRBV5-6|TRBJ2-5|TRBD1|NA
TGTGCCAGCAGCCGACAGGGTCAGCAGACCCAGTACTTC
CASSRQGQQTQYF
>TRBV25-1|TRBJ1-5|TRBD1|NA
TGTGCCAGCAGTGGCACAGGGGGCATAGGTCAGCCCCAGCATTTT
CASSGTGGIGQPQHF
>TRBV7-2|TRBJ2-1|TRBD2|NA
TGTGCCAGCAGCTTAGTGGCGGGAGGGCAGAGTGAGCAGTTCTTC
CASSLVAGGQSEQFF
>TRBV4-2|TRBJ1-1|NA|NA
TGTGCCAGCATGCGGGGAGGAAACACTGAAGCTTTCTTT
CASMRGGNTEAFF
>TRBV5-5|TRBJ2-5|NA|NA
TGTGCCAGCAGCTTTACAATCCAATCGAGCGCCGAGACCCAGTACTTC
CASSFTIQSSAETQYF
>TRBV2|TRBJ2-7|NA|NA
TGTGCCAGCAGTGCAGGTAGCGGTTCCTACGAGCAGTACTTC
CASSAGSGSYEQYF
>TRBV28|TRBJ1-1|TRBD1|NA
TGTGCCAGCAGAGGACAGGGGACGAACACTGAAGCTTTCTTT
CASRGQGTNTEAFF
>TRBV7-8|TRBJ2-5|NA|NA
TGTGCCAGCAGCCCTTCCAGGGTCGGGGTCGAGACCCAGTACTTC
CASSPSRVGVETQYF
>TRBV18|TRBJ2-7|NA|NA
TGTGCCAGCTCACTTGGCCGGGACGAGCAGTACTTC
CASSLGRDEQYF
>TRBV27|TRBJ2-5|TRBD2|few
TGTGCCAGCAGTTTAACTAGCGGGAGTGGGGAGACCCAGTACTTC
CASSLTSGSGETQYF
>TRBV28|TRBJ1-5|NA|NA
TGTGCCAGCGCGGGGACCCAGGTAACGAATCAGCCCCAGCATTTT
CASAGTQVTNQPQHF